The clone carrying this T cell receptor beta chain was counted at least ten times. Its target is unknown. This sample was included in a study of T cells after yellow fever vaccination. Findings and limits, study-wide: The study re-detected most primary-vaccination clones after the booster (nearly 97% CD4, 85% to 90% CD8). Only a small proportion of the clonotypes turned up in both the CD4 and the CD8 compartments, likely arising from convergent recombination.

By 5'RACE template switching, TCR cDNA was produced, with a universal primer site and UMIs added in the process. One entry per CDR3 protein results from TCRdb running MiXCR on the 5' RACE reads. The data contain about 140,000 distinct CDR3 sequences, approximately 7.7% of them singletons. This material consisted of CD4+ T cells sorted from PBMCs, taken 5 days after the yellow fever booster vaccination. The source is a man aged 25-40 years who received the YFV17D yellow fever vaccine.

CDR3 sequence (DNA): TGTGCCAGCAGTCTAGTAGGGTTTCCAGATCACAATGAGCAGTTCTTC. This gives the protein CASSLVGFPDHNEQFF. The rearrangement joins TRBV6-1 to TRBJ2-1, with no clear D. Trimming pared 5 bases from V and 5 bases from J, leaving 19 bases between. CDR1 and CDR2 (germline): MNHNS, SASEGT. The CDR3 consists of 16 residues.